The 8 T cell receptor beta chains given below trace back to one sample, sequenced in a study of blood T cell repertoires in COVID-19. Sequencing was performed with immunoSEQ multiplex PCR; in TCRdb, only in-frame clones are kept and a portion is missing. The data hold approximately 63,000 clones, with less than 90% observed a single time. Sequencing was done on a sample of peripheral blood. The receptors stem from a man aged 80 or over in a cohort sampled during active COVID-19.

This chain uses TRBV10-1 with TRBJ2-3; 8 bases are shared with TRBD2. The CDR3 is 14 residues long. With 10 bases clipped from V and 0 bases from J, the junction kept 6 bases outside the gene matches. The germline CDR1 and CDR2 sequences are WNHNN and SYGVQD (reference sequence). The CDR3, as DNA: TGCGCCACCTCCAGCGGGGGAAGCACAGATACGCAGTATTTT. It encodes CATSSGGSTDTQYF.

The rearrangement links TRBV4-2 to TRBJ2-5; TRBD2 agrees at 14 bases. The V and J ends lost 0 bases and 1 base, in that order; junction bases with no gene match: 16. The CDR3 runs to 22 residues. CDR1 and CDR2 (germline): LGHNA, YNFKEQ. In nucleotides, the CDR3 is TGTGCCAGCAGCCAAGATCCCGATCGGGGCGGACTAGCGGGGGGCCTCCAAGAGACCCAGTACTTC. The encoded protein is CASSQDPDRGGLAGGLQETQYF.

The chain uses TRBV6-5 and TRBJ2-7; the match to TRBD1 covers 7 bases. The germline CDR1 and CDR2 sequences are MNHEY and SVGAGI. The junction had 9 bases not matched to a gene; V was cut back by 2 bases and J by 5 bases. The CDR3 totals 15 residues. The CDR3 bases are TGTGCCAGCAGTTACCTGGGACAGACTTCTGACGAGCAGTACTTC. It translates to CASSYLGQTSDEQYF.

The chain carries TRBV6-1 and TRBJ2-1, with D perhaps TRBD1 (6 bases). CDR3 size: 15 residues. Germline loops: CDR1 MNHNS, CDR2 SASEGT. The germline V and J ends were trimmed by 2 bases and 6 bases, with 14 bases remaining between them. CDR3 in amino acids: CASSERQGSVNEQFF. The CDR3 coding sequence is TGTGCCAGCAGTGAAAGGCAGGGGTCAGTCAATGAGCAGTTCTTC.

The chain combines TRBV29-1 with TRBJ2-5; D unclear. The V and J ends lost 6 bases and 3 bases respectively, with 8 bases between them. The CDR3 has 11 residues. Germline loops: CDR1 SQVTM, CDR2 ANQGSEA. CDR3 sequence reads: CSVATEETQYF. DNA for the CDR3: TGCAGCGTAGCGACGGAAGAGACCCAGTACTTC. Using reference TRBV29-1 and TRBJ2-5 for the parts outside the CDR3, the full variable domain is SAVISQKPSRDICQRGTSLTIQCQVDSQVTMMFWYRQQPGQSLTLIATANQGSEATYESGFVIDKFPISRPNLTFSTLTVSNMSPEDSSIYLCSVATEETQYFGPGTRLLVL.

The DNA for the CDR3 is TGTGCCAGCAGCCAAGGTCCAGGGAACTCTGGAAACACCATATATTTT. It specifies CASSQGPGNSGNTIYF. The V gene is TRBV3-1 (or the pseudogene TRBV3-2), the J gene TRBJ1-3; TRBD1 is a possible D gene (5 bases). V was pared by 1 base and J by 0 bases, with 10 bases between. Per the germline V gene, CDR1 is LGHDT and CDR2 is YNNKEL (reference sequence). The CDR3 is 16 residues long.

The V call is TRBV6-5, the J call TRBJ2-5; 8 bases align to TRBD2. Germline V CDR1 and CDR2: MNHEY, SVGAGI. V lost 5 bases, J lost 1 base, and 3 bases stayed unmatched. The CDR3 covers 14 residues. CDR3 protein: CASSRGLAQETQYF. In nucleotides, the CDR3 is TGTGCCAGCAGTCGAGGACTAGCCCAAGAGACCCAGTACTTC.

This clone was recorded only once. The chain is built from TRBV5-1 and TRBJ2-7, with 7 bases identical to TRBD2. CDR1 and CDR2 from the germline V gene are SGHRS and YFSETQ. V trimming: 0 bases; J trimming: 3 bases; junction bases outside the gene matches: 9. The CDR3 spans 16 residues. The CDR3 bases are TGCGCCAGCAGCTTGGGGGGTTTGCGGGAGAACTACGAGCAGTACTTC. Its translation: CASSLGGLRENYEQYF.